These 12 T cell receptor beta chains share one sample of origin, sequenced in a study of response to subunit inactivated influenza vaccine. Via MiXCR, TCRdb re-called the RT-PCR reads, giving one row per CDR3 protein. The data contain about 830,000 distinct CDR3 sequences, roughly 20% of them singletons. The sequencing here drew on PBMCs from blood, taken 4 to 6 days after vaccination. The receptors come from a man aged 45-65 years who received an inactivated influenza vaccine.

CDR3 in amino acids: CASGHGDGVNEQFF. CDR3 nucleotides: TGCGCCAGCGGACACGGAGACGGTGTGAATGAGCAGTTCTTC. The chain couples TRBV5-1 to TRBJ2-1; D may be TRBD1 (5 bases). The V gene's germline CDR1 is SGHRS and CDR2 YFSETQ. V gave up 7 bases and J gave up 7 bases, with 18 bases separating them. This CDR3 has 14 amino acids.

The chain couples TRBV10-3 to TRBJ2-1; D uncertain. There are 12 residues in the CDR3. V was clipped by 3 bases and J by 5 bases, with 5 bases between them. Germline CDR1 and CDR2: ENHRY and SYGVKD. CDR3 loop: CAISDLNNEQFF. CDR3 nucleotide sequence: TGTGCCATCAGTGACCTAAACAATGAGCAGTTCTTC.

Only a few counts were recorded for this clonotype. The genes are TRBV7-2 and TRBJ2-5; TRBD2 aligns across 8 bases. This CDR3 is 17 amino acids long. CDR1 and CDR2 from the germline V gene are SGHTA and FQGNSA. Trimming cost V 1 base and J 4 bases; bases outside gene matches: 11. CDR3 sequence reads: CASSLGLRGLAGETQYF. DNA for the CDR3: TGTGCCAGCAGCTTAGGGTTACGAGGACTAGCCGGAGAGACCCAGTACTTC. Full variable domain (rest looked up from reference TRBV7-2 and TRBJ2-5): GAGVSQSPSNKVTEKGKDVELRCDPISGHTALYWYRQSLGQGLEFLIYFQGNSAPDKSGLPSDRFSAERTGGSVSTLTIQRTQQEDSAVYLCASSLGLRGLAGETQYFGPGTRLLVL.

The chain employs TRBV7-6 and TRBJ2-5; the match to TRBD2 covers 8 bases. V shed 5 bases and J 5 bases; nucleotides not matched to a gene: 7. The germline V gene has CDR1 SGHVS and CDR2 FNYEAQ. The CDR3 has 14 amino acids. In DNA form, the CDR3 reads TGTGCCAGCAGCGCGAGCGGGAGTTATGAGACCCAGTACTTC. Protein: CASSASGSYETQYF.

V usage is TRBV20-1 and J usage is TRBJ2-1; D gene unclear. Germline loops: CDR1 DFQATT, CDR2 SNEGSKA (reference sequence). Trimming stripped 3 bases from V and 9 bases from J, with 15 bases between. This CDR3 has 13 amino acids. The CDR3 region is CSARAGRFTEQFF. CDR3 bases: TGCAGTGCTAGGGCTGGCAGATTTACTGAGCAGTTCTTC.

Ten or more counts support this clonotype. The V call is TRBV20-1, the J call TRBJ2-2; D is undetermined. The V and J ends lost 2 bases and 3 bases respectively, with 7 bases between them. From germline, CDR1 is DFQATT and CDR2 SNEGSKA (reference sequence). The CDR3 is made up of 13 amino acids. The CDR3: CSARRLDTGELFF. The CDR3 DNA sequence: TGCAGTGCTAGAAGGCTCGACACCGGGGAGCTGTTTTTT.

The sample holds a few counts of this clonotype. The chain recombines TRBV4-3 with TRBJ1-2, with a tentative D call TRBD1 (5 bases). Germline CDR1 reads LGHNA; CDR2 reads YSLEER. V was trimmed by 0 bases and J by 4 bases, leaving 15 bases between them. CDR3 size: 16 residues. The CDR3 nucleotides are TGCGCCAGCAGCCAAGATTGGGACCCCAAAGCCTATGGCTACACCTTC. It specifies CASSQDWDPKAYGYTF.

This clonotype has just a few counts. A much larger clone is a single base away; this may be a read error. The chain carries TRBV28 and TRBJ1-5; the D is unclear. The ends were cut back, 2 bases at V and 5 bases at J, with 4 bases in the middle. CDR1 is MDHEN and CDR2 is SYDVKM in the germline V gene. The CDR3 runs 12 residues. The CDR3 coding sequence is TGTGCCAGCAGTTTAAACCATCAGCCCCAGCATTTT. This translates into CASSLNHQPQHF.

V usage is TRBV20-1 and J usage is TRBJ1-2; weak D call: TRBD1 (5 bases). CDR3 length: 13 amino acids. V lost 2 bases to trimming and J lost 8 bases, with 15 bases between them. The germline V gene encodes CDR1 DFQATT and CDR2 SNEGSKA (reference sequence). The CDR3 DNA follows: TGCAGTGCTAGACTGCAGGGTGGGGTAGGCTACACCTTC. Amino acid sequence: CSARLQGGVGYTF.

In this sample, this clonotype turned up a few times. V gene TRBV10-3 combines with J gene TRBJ2-7; D possibly corresponds to TRBD1 (5 bases). The CDR3 is made up of 14 amino acids. The V end lost 0 bases, the J end lost 4 bases, and 10 bases lay between the germline ends. Germline CDR1 and CDR2: ENHRY and SYGVKD. CDR3 nucleotides: TGTGCCATCAGTGAGTCCAGGGCAGGGTACGAGCAGTACTTC. Amino acids: CAISESRAGYEQYF.

This clonotype was seen just once. Sequence at one end of the junction differs from germline and may be a read error. The chain uses TRBV7-3 and TRBJ2-3; no clear D gene. This CDR3 contains 15 residues. CDR1 SGHTA and CDR2 FQGTGA come from the germline V gene. The CDR3 here is CVSSSLGGPRNTQYF. CDR3 DNA: TGTGTCAGCAGCTCCCTCGGTGGGCCCCGAAATACGCAGTATTTT.

The V call is TRBV30, the J call TRBJ2-7; D is unresolved. There are 11 residues in the CDR3. In germline, CDR1 is GTSNPN, CDR2 SVGIG (reference sequence). V was clipped by 6 bases and J by 5 bases, with 11 bases between them. CDR3 region: CACLESDEQYF. CDR3 nucleotide sequence: TGTGCCTGCCTCGAAAGCGACGAGCAGTACTTC.